What follows are 6 T cell receptor beta chains derived from one specimen sequenced in a study of T cell repertoires in cytomegalovirus infection. TCRdb fed the reads into MiXCR, producing one record per CDR3 protein. The sample yields 170,000 or so distinct CDR3 sequences, approximately 15% seen once. Sequenced sample: PBMCs. Source of these receptors: a human donor in good health (CMV status not recorded). Some clones in this sample may be carry-over from other donors' samples.

The chain employs TRBV18 and TRBJ2-7; D unresolved. Germline V gene lookup returns CDR1 KGHSH and CDR2 LQKENI. This CDR3 is built from 13 residues. Deletions cut 6 bases from V and 2 bases from J, with 11 bases between. The CDR3 nucleotides read TGTGCCAGCTCGCCATATACAACCTACGAGCAGTACTTC. Protein product: CASSPYTTYEQYF.

This clonotype has at least ten counts. The chain links TRBV29-1 to TRBJ1-2; D might be TRBD1 (5 bases). From germline, CDR1 is SQVTM and CDR2 ANQGSEA. This CDR3 region has 16 residues. Trimming pared 0 bases from V and 5 bases from J, leaving 19 bases between. CDR3 DNA sequence: TGCAGCGTTGAAGAACCTTGGGGCCGGGGGGAGTATGGCTACACCTTC. It yields the protein CSVEEPWGRGEYGYTF. Variable domain in full (rest from reference TRBV29-1 and TRBJ1-2): SAVISQKPSRDICQRGTSLTIQCQVDSQVTMMFWYRQQPGQSLTLIATANQGSEATYESGFVIDKFPISRPNLTFSTLTVSNMSPEDSSIYLCSVEEPWGRGEYGYTFGSGTRLTVV.

This clonotype was recorded many times. CDR3 DNA: TGTGCCAGCACCCATACTGGACAGGGTAACTATGGCTACACCTTC. Its protein is CASTHTGQGNYGYTF. The chain recombines TRBV11-2 with TRBJ1-2; 8 bases match TRBD1. With V trimmed by 7 bases and J by 1 base, 8 bases remained unmatched. CDR1 and CDR2 from the germline V gene are SGHAT and FQNNGV. The CDR3 totals 15 residues.

This clonotype has ten or more counts. The V call is TRBV7-9, the J call TRBJ1-6; D perhaps matches TRBD1 (5 bases). Trimming removed 4 bases from V and 6 bases from J, with 19 bases in between. This CDR3 contains 17 residues. Germline values: CDR1 SEHNR, CDR2 FQNEAQ (reference sequence). The CDR3 bases are TGTGCCAGCAGCTCCCCAGTGGCGGGACGGACTAATTCACCCCTCCACTTT. It is translated as CASSSPVAGRTNSPLHF.

This clonotype was detected only a few times. J is TRBJ1-2 and V is TRBV5-1, with TRBD1 matching over 7 bases. The CDR3 has 11 residues. Germline values: CDR1 SGHRS, CDR2 YFSETQ. The J segment lost 13 bases and the V segment lost 2 bases, leaving 5 bases of the junction unmatched. The CDR3: CASSFGQDSTF. The CDR3 coding sequence is TGCGCCAGCAGCTTCGGACAGGACAGCACCTTC.

This chain links TRBV5-6 with TRBJ1-5; D call uncertain. Germline V gene data show CDR1 as SGHDT and CDR2 as YYEEEE. The CDR3 covers 14 residues. The ends were cut back, 4 bases at V and 2 bases at J, with 10 bases in the middle. The CDR3 DNA reads as TGTGCCAGCAGCCTGAGGGTGGGCAATCAGCCCCAGCATTTT. This translates into CASSLRVGNQPQHF.